These 9 T cell receptor beta chains were all obtained from the same sample, sequenced in a study of siplizumab effects on memory and regulatory T cells. Only in-frame clones appear in the TCRdb table, and some are missing; sequencing was by immunoSEQ multiplex PCR. This table has 90,000 to 120,000 clones, around 90% appearing once. Sequencing was carried out using Tregs sorted from blood. Receptor source: a human donor in good health.

This chain links TRBV18 with TRBJ2-7; TRBD1 matches 8 bases. This CDR3 region has 16 residues. Germline V CDR1 and CDR2: KGHSH, LQKENI. The J segment lost 3 bases and the V segment lost 3 bases, leaving 10 bases of the junction unmatched. CDR3 loop: CASSPAQGVIHYEQYF. The CDR3 nucleotides are TGTGCCAGCTCACCGGCACAGGGGGTTATACACTACGAGCAGTACTTC.

The chain recombines TRBV30 with TRBJ2-2; D gene uncertain. Trimming shortened V by 4 bases and J by 6 bases, and 21 bases separated the two germline ends. Germline loops: CDR1 GTSNPN, CDR2 SVGIG (reference sequence). The CDR3 covers 16 residues. The CDR3 here is CAWNPAMVTGSGELFF. In DNA form, the CDR3 reads TGTGCCTGGAACCCAGCTATGGTGACGGGCTCCGGGGAGCTGTTTTTT.

This clone was seen just once. V is TRBV18 and J is TRBJ2-6; perhaps TRBD2 as D (5 bases). The CDR3 is 18 amino acids. Germline V gene sequence: CDR1 KGHSH, CDR2 LQKENI. Trimming took 5 bases from V and 0 from J, leaving 17 bases between them. The DNA of the CDR3 is TGTGCCAGCTCAATGGTTCCGGACTTATACTCTGGGGCCAACGTCCTGACTTTC. Translated: CASSMVPDLYSGANVLTF. Variable domain in full (rest from reference TRBV18 and TRBJ2-6): NAGVMQNPRHLVRRRGQEARLRCSPMKGHSHVYWYRQLPEEGLKFMVYLQKENIIDESGMPKERFSAEFPKEGPSILRIQQVVRGDSAAYFCASSMVPDLYSGANVLTFGAGSRLTVL.

The chain recombines TRBV30 with TRBJ2-3, with D hard to call. The germline V and J ends were trimmed by 2 bases and 3 bases, with 15 bases remaining between them. Germline CDR1 GTSNPN, CDR2 SVGIG (reference sequence). There are 15 residues in the CDR3. The CDR3 loop is CAWSRILGLTDTQYF. CDR3 sequence (DNA): TGTGCCTGGAGTAGGATTTTGGGATTAACAGATACGCAGTATTTT.

This sequence joins TRBV5-1 and TRBJ2-2, with 7 bases aligning to TRBD1. The CDR3 runs 15 residues. In germline, CDR1 is SGHRS, CDR2 YFSETQ. V shed 4 bases, J shed 4 bases, and the junction held 7 bases outside the gene matches. The CDR3 spells CASSPGTAFTGELFF. CDR3 nucleotides: TGCGCCAGCAGCCCAGGGACAGCTTTCACCGGGGAGCTGTTTTTT.

The rearrangement uses TRBV27 and TRBJ1-5; 11 nucleotides align to TRBD1. Germline values: CDR1 MNHEY, CDR2 SMNVEV (reference sequence). Germline trimming cut 2 bases from V and 4 bases from J; bases unmatched to any gene: 7. This CDR3 has 17 amino acids. CDR3 residues: CASSLIGQGAGNQPQHF. In DNA, the CDR3 is TGTGCCAGCAGTTTAATTGGACAGGGGGCAGGGAATCAGCCCCAGCATTTT.

The gene calls are TRBV5-8 and TRBJ2-1; D tentatively fits TRBD1 or TRBD2 (5 bases each). This CDR3 comprises 14 residues. Germline V gives CDR1 SGHTS, CDR2 YDEGEE. V lost 4 bases and J lost 4, with 12 bases in between. The CDR3, as DNA: TGTGCCAGCAGCGAGAGGGACCAATACAATGAGCAGTTCTTC. Amino acids: CASSERDQYNEQFF.

The V call is TRBV18, the J call TRBJ2-5; maybe TRBD2 (5 bases). From germline, CDR1 is KGHSH and CDR2 LQKENI. CDR3 size: 13 residues. Trimming left V 3 bases short and J 4 bases short, with 9 bases between. The CDR3 DNA reads as TGTGCCAGCTCACCGGCGGGTGGAGAGACCCAGTACTTC. It codes for CASSPAGGETQYF.

The chain couples TRBV4-1 to TRBJ2-2; no clear D gene. The germline CDR1 and CDR2 sequences are MGHRA and YSYEKL. V was shortened by 1 base and J by 8 bases, with 5 bases between the two germline ends. There are 12 residues in the CDR3. The CDR3 loop is CASSQVGGELFF. The CDR3 DNA is TGCGCCAGCAGCCAAGTCGGAGGGGAGCTGTTTTTT.